Sequencing of this TCR beta chain was carried out in a study of T cell repertoires in cytomegalovirus infection. Study-wide background: From public TCR beta signatures came an indication of both CMV infection and matching HLA type.

Via MiXCR, TCRdb re-called the reads, giving one row per CDR3 protein. Of around 530,000 distinct CDR3 sequences in the sample, 16% were seen once. Study results and caveats: Of the TCR beta families, the public ones yielded a cumulative frequency that identified carriers of CMV plus the relevant HLA.

The CDR3 extends over 16 amino acids. With V trimmed by 2 bases and J by 1 base, 6 bases remained unmatched. For this clonotype: Its antigen is still unknown.

V gene TRBV12-3 or TRBV12-4 combines with J gene TRBJ2-3; TRBD1 agrees at 7 bases. Sequencing was performed on CD8+ T cells from PBMCs. The receptor was derived from a human donor in good health (CMV status not recorded). Some clones in this sample may be carry-over from other donors' samples. CDR3 protein: CASSLLAGGGTDTQYF. The CDR3, as DNA: TGTGCCAGCAGTTTACTGGCAGGGGGTGGCACAGATACGCAGTATTTT.